The 4 T cell receptor beta chains in this list originate from one sample, sequenced in a study of blood T cell repertoires in COVID-19. Profiling relied on immunoSEQ multiplex PCR, and the TCRdb table lists in-frame clones only, not all of them. This table holds about 160,000 clones, more than 75% found once. Sequencing used PBMCs or T cells enriched from blood (not recorded which). These receptors all stem from a woman between 50 and 59 years old who had recovered from COVID-19.

The rearrangement uses TRBV2 and TRBJ2-6; 7 bases align to TRBD1. V lost 7 bases and J lost 2; bases outside the gene matches: 11. The CDR3 has 17 residues. Germline V gene lookup returns CDR1 SNHLY and CDR2 FYNNEI. CDR3 sequence reads: CASTNDRALAGANVLTF. CDR3 nucleotide sequence: TGTGCCAGCACCAATGACAGGGCCCTTGCTGGGGCCAACGTCCTGACTTTC. The whole variable domain, remainder taken from reference TRBV2 and TRBJ2-6, is EPEVTQTPSHQVTQMGQEVILRCVPISNHLYFYWYRQILGQKVEFLVSFYNNEISEKSEIFDDQFSVERPDGSNFTLKIRSTKLEDSAMYFCASTNDRALAGANVLTFGAGSRLTVL.

This clone was detected only once. The gene calls are TRBV27 and TRBJ1-1; maybe TRBD1 (5 bases). Trimming shortened V by 3 bases and J by 7 bases, and 12 bases separated the two germline ends. The CDR3 has 13 amino acids. Looked up from germline, CDR1 is MNHEY and CDR2 is SMNVEV (reference sequence). CDR3 residues: CASSFSVGGEAFF. CDR3 coding DNA: TGTGCCAGCAGTTTCAGTGTGGGGGGTGAAGCTTTCTTT.

The chain joins TRBV6-2 or TRBV6-3 to TRBJ1-3; possibly TRBD1 for D (5 bases). This CDR3 is 15 amino acids long. In germline, CDR1 is MNHEY, CDR2 SVGEGT. Trimming pared 5 bases from V and 0 bases from J, leaving 11 bases between. The CDR3: CASSVAGLSGNTIYF. The CDR3 DNA sequence: TGTGCCAGCAGTGTGGCAGGGCTCTCTGGAAACACCATATATTTT.

This chain links TRBV6-2 or TRBV6-3 with TRBJ2-6; D remains ambiguous. V was trimmed by 4 bases and J by 6 bases, leaving 4 bases between them. CDR3 size: 12 residues. The V gene's germline CDR1 is MNHEY and CDR2 SVGEGT. CDR3 sequence: CASSLAANVLTF. As DNA, the CDR3 is TGTGCCAGCAGTTTAGCGGCCAACGTCCTGACTTTC.